This TCR beta chain came from a study of PD-L1 blockade in urothelial cancer. Study overall: About nine tenths of the roughly 29 patients comprised males who had bladder-origin urothelial cancer.

From germline, CDR1 is MDHEN and CDR2 SYDVKM. CDR3 length: 12 residues. The ends were cut back, 7 bases at V and 6 bases at J, with 7 bases in the middle. Each PCR had synthetic TCR analog templates added to it as a spike-in. The assay was immunoSEQ multiplex PCR, and TCRdb's table has in-frame clones only and misses some. Altogether about 41,000 clones are present, over 75% being singletons, with the ten largest covering around 18%. Patients suffered from locally advanced or metastatic urothelial carcinoma. Specimen: PBMCs, collected around atezolizumab (anti-PD-L1) treatment. This chain joins TRBV28 and TRBJ1-6; D is ambiguous. This clonotype was sampled from a man in his sixties with urothelial cancer. The CDR3 spells CASTHSNSPLHF. CDR3 nucleotides: TGTGCCAGCACCCACTCTAATTCACCCCTCCACTTT.